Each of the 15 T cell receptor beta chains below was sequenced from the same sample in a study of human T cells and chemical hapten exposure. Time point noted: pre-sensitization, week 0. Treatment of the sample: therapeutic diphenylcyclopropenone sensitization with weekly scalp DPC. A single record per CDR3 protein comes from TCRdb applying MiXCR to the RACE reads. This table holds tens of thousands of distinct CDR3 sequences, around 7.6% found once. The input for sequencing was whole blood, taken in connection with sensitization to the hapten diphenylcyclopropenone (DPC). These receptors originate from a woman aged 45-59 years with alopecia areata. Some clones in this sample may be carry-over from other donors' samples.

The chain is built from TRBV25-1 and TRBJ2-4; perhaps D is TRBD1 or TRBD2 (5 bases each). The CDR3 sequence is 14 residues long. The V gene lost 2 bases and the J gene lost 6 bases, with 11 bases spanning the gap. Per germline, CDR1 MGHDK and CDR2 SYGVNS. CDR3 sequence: CASSENRDVNIQYF. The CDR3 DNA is TGTGCCAGCAGTGAAAATAGGGACGTAAACATTCAGTACTTC.

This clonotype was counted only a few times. The CDR3 region has the DNA TGTGCCAGCAGTTATCCTATAGACAGGGTCAGGGAAGAGACCCAGTACTTC. Translating gives CASSYPIDRVREETQYF. The chain is built from TRBV12-3 or TRBV12-4 and TRBJ2-5, with 7 bases that match TRBD1. The CDR3 is 17 amino acids. Germline trimming cut 4 bases from V and 3 bases from J; bases unmatched to any gene: 14.

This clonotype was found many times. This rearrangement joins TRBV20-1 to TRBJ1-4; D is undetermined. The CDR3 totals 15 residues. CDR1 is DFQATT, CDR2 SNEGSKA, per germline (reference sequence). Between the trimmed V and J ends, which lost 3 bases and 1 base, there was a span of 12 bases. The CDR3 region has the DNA TGCAGTGCTAGTCGGGAACGGGGAACTAATGAAAAACTGTTTTTT. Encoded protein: CSASRERGTNEKLFF.

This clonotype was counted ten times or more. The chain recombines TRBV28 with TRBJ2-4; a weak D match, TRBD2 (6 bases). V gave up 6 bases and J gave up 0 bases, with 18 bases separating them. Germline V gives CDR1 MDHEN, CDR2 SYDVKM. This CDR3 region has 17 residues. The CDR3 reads CASRPIAGTLAKNIQYF. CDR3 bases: TGTGCCAGCAGACCCATTGCGGGGACCCTAGCCAAAAACATTCAGTACTTC.

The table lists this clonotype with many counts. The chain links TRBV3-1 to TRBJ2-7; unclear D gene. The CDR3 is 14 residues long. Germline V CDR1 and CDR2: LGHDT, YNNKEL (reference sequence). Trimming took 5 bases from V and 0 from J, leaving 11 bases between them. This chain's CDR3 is CASSSTVSSYEQYF. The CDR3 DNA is TGTGCCAGCAGCTCGACTGTTAGCTCCTACGAGCAGTACTTC.

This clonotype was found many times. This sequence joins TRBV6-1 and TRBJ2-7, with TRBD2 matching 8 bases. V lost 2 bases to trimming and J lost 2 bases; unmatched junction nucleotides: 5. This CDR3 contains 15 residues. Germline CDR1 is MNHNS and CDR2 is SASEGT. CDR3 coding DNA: TGTGCCAGCAGTGAATTCCGACTAGCGACCTACGAGCAGTACTTC. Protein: CASSEFRLATYEQYF.

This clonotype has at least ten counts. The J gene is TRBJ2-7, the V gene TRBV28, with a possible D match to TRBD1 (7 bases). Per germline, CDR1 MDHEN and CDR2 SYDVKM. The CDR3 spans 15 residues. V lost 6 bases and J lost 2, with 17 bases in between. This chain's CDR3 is CASSGGGADPYEQYF. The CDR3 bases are TGTGCCAGCAGCGGAGGGGGCGCCGATCCCTACGAGCAGTACTTC.

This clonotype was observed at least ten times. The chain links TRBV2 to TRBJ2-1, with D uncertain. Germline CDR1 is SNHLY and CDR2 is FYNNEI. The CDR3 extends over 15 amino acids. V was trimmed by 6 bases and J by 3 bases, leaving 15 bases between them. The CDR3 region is CASSARLTVYNEQFF. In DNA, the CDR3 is TGTGCCAGCAGCGCACGTCTGACGGTCTACAATGAGCAGTTCTTC.

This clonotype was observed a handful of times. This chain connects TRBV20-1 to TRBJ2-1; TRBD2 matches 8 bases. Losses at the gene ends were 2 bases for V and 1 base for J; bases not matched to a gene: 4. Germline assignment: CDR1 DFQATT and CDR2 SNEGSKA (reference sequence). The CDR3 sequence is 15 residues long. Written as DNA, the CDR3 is TGCAGTGCTAGAATAGCGGGGATATCCTACAATGAGCAGTTCTTC. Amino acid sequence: CSARIAGISYNEQFF.

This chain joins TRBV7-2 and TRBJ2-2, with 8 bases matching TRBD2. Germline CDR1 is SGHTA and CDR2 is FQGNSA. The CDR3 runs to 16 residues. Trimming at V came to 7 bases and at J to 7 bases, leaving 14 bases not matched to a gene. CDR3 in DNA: TGTGCCAGCACCTCGAGGACCGGGAGGGCCGTCGGGGAGCTGTTTTTT. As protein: CASTSRTGRAVGELFF.

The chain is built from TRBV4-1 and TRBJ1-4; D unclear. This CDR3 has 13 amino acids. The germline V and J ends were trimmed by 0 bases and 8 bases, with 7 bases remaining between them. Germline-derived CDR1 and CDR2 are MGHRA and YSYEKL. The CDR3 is CASSQDKGEKLFF. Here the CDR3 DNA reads TGCGCCAGCAGCCAAGATAAGGGCGAAAAACTGTTTTTT.

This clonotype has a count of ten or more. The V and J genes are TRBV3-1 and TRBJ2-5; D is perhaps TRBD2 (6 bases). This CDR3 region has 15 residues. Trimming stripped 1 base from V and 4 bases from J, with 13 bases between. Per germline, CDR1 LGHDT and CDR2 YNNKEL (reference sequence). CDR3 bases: TGTGCCAGCAGCCAAGTCACTAGCATAGGAGAGACCCAGTACTTC. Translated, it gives CASSQVTSIGETQYF.

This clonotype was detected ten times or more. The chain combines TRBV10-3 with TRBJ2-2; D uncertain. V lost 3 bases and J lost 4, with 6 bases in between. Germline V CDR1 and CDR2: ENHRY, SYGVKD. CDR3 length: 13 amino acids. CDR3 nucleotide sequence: TGTGCCATCAGTGAAGCCCTCACCGGGGAGCTGTTTTTT. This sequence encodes CAISEALTGELFF.

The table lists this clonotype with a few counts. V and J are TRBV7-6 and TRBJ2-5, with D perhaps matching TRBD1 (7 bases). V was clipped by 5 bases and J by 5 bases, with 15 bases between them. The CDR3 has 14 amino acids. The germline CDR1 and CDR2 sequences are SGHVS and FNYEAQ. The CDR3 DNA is TGTGCCAGCAGCCGATCAGGGGGGCGGGAGACCCAGTACTTC. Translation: CASSRSGGRETQYF.

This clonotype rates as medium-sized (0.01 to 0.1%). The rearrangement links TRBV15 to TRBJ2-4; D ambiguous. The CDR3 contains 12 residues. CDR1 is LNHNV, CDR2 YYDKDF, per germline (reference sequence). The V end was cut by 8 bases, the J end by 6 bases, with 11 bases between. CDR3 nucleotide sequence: TGTGCCACCGGGCAAGTTACAAACATTCAGTACTTC. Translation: CATGQVTNIQYF.